The present TCR beta chain was sequenced within a study of shared clonotypes between healthy human individuals. Method: immunoSEQ multiplex PCR; TCRdb's copy keeps in-frame clones and lacks some. The top ten clones hold 0.36% of a sample with 2 million to 3 million clones, roughly 93% of them seen once. The CDR3 runs 14 residues. Germline V gene data show CDR1 as SGHRS and CDR2 as YFSETQ. V was clipped by 0 bases and J by 4 bases, with 10 bases between them. The chain has TRBV5-1 and TRBJ1-2, with a tentative D call TRBD1 (5 bases). This clonotype originated in a man aged 18 to 30 in good health. Some clones in this sample may be carry-over from other donors' samples. Sequencing used naive CD4+ T cells from PBMCs. Subset meaning: CD45RA+ positively selected. CDR3 region: CASSLVSGTYGYTF. The CDR3 DNA follows: TGCGCCAGCAGCTTGGTTTCAGGGACCTATGGCTACACCTTC.